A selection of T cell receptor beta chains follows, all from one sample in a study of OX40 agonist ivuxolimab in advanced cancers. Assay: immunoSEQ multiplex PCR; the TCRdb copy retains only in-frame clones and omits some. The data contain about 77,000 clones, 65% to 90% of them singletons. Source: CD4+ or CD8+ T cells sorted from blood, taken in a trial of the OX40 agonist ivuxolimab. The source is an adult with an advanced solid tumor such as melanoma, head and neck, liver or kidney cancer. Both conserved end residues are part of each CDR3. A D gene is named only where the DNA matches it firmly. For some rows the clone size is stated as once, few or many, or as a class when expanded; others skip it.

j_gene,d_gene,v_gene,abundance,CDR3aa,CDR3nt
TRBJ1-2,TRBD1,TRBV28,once,CASSPPDRTNYGYTF,TGTGCCAGCAGTCCTCCGGACAGGACCAACTATGGCTACACCTTC
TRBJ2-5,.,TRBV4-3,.,CASSQQVRGMGQETQYF,TGCGCCAGCAGCCAGCAAGTCAGGGGTATGGGACAAGAGACCCAGTACTTC
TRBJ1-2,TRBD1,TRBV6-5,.,CASRSRTGGDYGYTF,TGTGCCAGCAGGTCCCGGACAGGGGGAGACTATGGCTACACCTTC
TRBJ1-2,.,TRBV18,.,CASSRTEVYGYTF,TGTGCCAGCTCGCGGACAGAAGTCTATGGCTACACCTTC
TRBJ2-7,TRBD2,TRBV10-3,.,CAISELAGVEQYF,TGTGCCATCAGTGAGTTAGCGGGAGTTGAGCAGTACTTC
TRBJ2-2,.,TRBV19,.,CASSRGTFSGELFF,TGTGCCAGTAGTAGGGGGACTTTTTCCGGGGAGCTGTTTTTT
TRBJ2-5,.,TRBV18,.,CASSPGGMETQYF,TGTGCCAGCTCACCGGGGGGCATGGAGACCCAGTACTTC
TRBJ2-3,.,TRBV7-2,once,CASSPGLSTDTQYF,TGTGCCAGCAGCCCGGGACTTAGCACAGATACGCAGTATTTT
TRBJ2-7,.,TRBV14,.,CASSQGNSGTYEQYF,TGTGCCAGCAGCCAAGGTAATAGCGGTACCTACGAGCAGTACTTC
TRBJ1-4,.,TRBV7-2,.,CASSLARGEKLFF,TGTGCCAGCAGCTTAGCCCGAGGGGAAAAACTGTTTTTT
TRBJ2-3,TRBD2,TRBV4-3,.,CASSQTSGSTDTQYF,TGCGCCAGCAGCCAAACTAGCGGGAGCACAGATACGCAGTATTTT
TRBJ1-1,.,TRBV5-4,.,CASSLDLGVVAEAFF,TGTGCCAGCAGCTTGGACCTAGGGGTTGTGGCTGAAGCTTTCTTT
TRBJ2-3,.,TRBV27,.,CATGGLRGRTDTQYF,TGTGCCACCGGGGGTCTGAGAGGCCGCACAGATACGCAGTATTTT
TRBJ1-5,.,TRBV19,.,CASSIVIIAGQPQHF,TGTGCCAGTAGTATAGTCATCATTGCAGGTCAGCCCCAGCATTTT
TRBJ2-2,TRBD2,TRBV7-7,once,CASSLASGVNTGELFF,TGTGCCAGCAGCTTAGCTAGCGGGGTCAACACCGGGGAGCTGTTTTTT
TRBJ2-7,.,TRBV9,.,CASSPRPSSSYEQYF,TGTGCCAGCTCCCCCCGGCCGTCAAGCTCCTACGAGCAGTACTTC
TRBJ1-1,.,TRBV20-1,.,CSAEWDTEAFF,TGCAGTGCCGAATGGGACACTGAAGCTTTCTTT
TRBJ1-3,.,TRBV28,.,CASSLAGIISGNTIYF,TGTGCCAGCAGTTTAGCAGGGATCATTTCTGGAAACACCATATATTTT
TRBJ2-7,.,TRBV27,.,CASSYSGRASEQYF,TGTGCCAGCAGTTACTCGGGACGGGCCTCTGAGCAGTACTTC
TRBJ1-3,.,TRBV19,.,CASSSRWAGNTIYF,TGTGCCAGTAGCTCCCGGTGGGCTGGAAACACCATATATTTT
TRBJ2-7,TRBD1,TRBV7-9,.,CASSLRAGTGDMEQYF,TGTGCCAGCAGCTTAAGGGCCGGGACAGGGGATATGGAGCAGTACTTC
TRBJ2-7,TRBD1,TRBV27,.,CASSNDRGTYEQYF,TGTGCCAGCAGCAATGACAGGGGCACCTACGAGCAGTACTTC
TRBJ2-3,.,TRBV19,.,CASSISGSTDTQYF,TGTGCCAGTAGTATTTCCGGGAGCACAGATACGCAGTATTTT
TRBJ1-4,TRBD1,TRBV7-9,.,CATNRGTNEKLFF,TGTGCCACCAACAGGGGAACTAATGAAAAACTGTTTTTT
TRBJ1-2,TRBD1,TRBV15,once,CATSPRSGTGFNGYTF,TGTGCCACCAGCCCCCGATCCGGGACAGGGTTTAATGGCTACACCTTC
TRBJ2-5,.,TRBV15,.,CATSRGTGFLETQYF,TGTGCCACCAGCAGAGGCACAGGGTTTTTGGAGACCCAGTACTTC
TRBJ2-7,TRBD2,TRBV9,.,CASSVGVAGALSYEQYF,TGTGCCAGCAGCGTAGGAGTAGCGGGGGCCCTCTCCTACGAGCAGTACTTC
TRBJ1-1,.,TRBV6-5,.,CASSYSMDNTEAFF,TGTGCCAGCAGTTACTCGATGGATAACACTGAAGCTTTCTTT
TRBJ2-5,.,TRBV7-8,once,CASSRSGTLRWETQYF,TGTGCCAGCAGCCGATCCGGGACGCTTAGATGGGAGACCCAGTACTTC
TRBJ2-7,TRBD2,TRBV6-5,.,CASGGTSGSYEQYF,TGTGCCAGCGGGGGGACTAGCGGGAGTTACGAGCAGTACTTC
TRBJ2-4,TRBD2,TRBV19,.,CASTHSGGENIQYF,TGTGCCAGTACTCATAGCGGGGGCGAAAACATTCAGTACTTC
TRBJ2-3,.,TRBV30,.,CAWSGLAADTQYF,TGTGCCTGGAGTGGGTTAGCAGCGGATACGCAGTATTTT
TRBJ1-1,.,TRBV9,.,CASSVGTLNTEAFF,TGTGCCAGCAGCGTAGGGACGTTGAACACTGAAGCTTTCTTT
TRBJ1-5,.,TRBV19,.,CASSTYPGGNQPQHF,TGTGCCAGTAGTACCTATCCTGGGGGCAATCAGCCCCAGCATTTT
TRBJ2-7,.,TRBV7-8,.,CASSLRTQGQGMAYEQYF,TGTGCCAGCAGCTTACGTACCCAGGGCCAGGGAATGGCCTACGAGCAGTACTTC
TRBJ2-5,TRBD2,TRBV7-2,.,CASSRTSGNKETQYF,TGTGCCAGCAGCCGGACTAGCGGGAATAAAGAGACCCAGTACTTC
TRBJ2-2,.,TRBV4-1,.,CASSHPDLAGELFF,TGCGCCAGCAGCCACCCTGACTTAGCCGGGGAGCTGTTTTTT
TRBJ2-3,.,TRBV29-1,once,CSVASPRTGTDTQYF,TGCAGCGTTGCATCACCTCGGACGGGCACAGATACGCAGTATTTT
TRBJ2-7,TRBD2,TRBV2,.,CASTRRGESSYEQYF,TGTGCCAGCACCCGACGGGGGGAGAGCTCCTACGAGCAGTACTTC
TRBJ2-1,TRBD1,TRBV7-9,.,CASSGGQGVDNEQFF,TGTGCCAGCAGCGGAGGACAGGGGGTGGATAATGAGCAGTTCTTC
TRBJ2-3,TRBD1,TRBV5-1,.,CASSLDRGRDTQYF,TGCGCCAGCAGCTTGGACAGGGGGCGTGATACGCAGTATTTT
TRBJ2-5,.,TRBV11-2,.,CASSSQGLLETQYF,TGTGCCAGCAGCTCCCAGGGTTTACTTGAGACCCAGTACTTC
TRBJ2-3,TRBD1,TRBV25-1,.,CASSKGGRGSLSTDTQYF,TGTGCCAGCAGTAAAGGGGGCAGGGGGAGTTTAAGCACAGATACGCAGTATTTT
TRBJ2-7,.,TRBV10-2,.,CASSEGGTGIDYEQYF,TGCGCCAGCAGTGAGGGGGGTACAGGTATAGACTACGAGCAGTACTTC
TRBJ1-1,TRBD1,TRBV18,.,CASSQGALLEAFF,TGTGCCAGCTCACAGGGGGCCTTATTAGAAGCTTTCTTT
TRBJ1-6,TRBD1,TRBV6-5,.,CASSYSGQGGNSPLHF,TGTGCCAGCAGTTACTCGGGTCAGGGGGGGAATTCACCCCTCCACTTT
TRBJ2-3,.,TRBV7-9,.,CASSFSGNTDTQYF,TGTGCCAGCAGCTTTTCAGGGAACACAGATACGCAGTATTTT
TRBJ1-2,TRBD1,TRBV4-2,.,CASSPEGTGGRNYGYTF,TGTGCCAGCAGCCCCGAAGGGACAGGGGGCAGGAACTATGGCTACACCTTC
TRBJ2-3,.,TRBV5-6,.,CASSSDEGRTDTQYF,TGTGCCAGCAGCTCGGACGAAGGGCGCACAGATACGCAGTATTTT
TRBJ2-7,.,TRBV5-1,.,CASSSKTGTREQYF,TGCGCCAGCAGCTCAAAAACAGGTACCCGCGAGCAGTACTTC